The entry below describes one T cell receptor beta chain. What it recognizes is unknown. The treatment was: 15 to 20 received Ad26.COV2.S at low or high dose, single or two shots; about 5 received placebo; per-sample allocation not given. Samples came from day 63 after the first vaccine or placebo injection. The method was immunoSEQ multiplex PCR; TCRdb's version includes in-frame clones alone and lacks a portion of them. The sample includes approximately 500,000 clones, 70% to 90% seen only once; the top ten take around 13%. This record belongs to a study of Ad26.COV2.S vaccination and SARS-CoV-2 variants. Study details: Intramuscularly, Ad26.COV2.S was given either once or twice, 56 days apart.

Regarding the study as a whole: Breadth of non-spike TCRs did not differ between vaccinees and placebo recipients. TCR breadth and depth analyses may have underestimated total T cell responses.

This clonotype was sampled from a person between 18 and 65 years old who received the Ad26.COV2.S COVID-19 vaccine or a placebo. The starting material was peripheral blood, obtained in a trial of Ad26.COV2.S vaccine versus placebo.

The CDR3 DNA reads TGTGCCAGTCAGGGGTGGAATAATTCACCCCTCCACTTT. Residues: CASQGWNNSPLHF. J is TRBJ1-6 and V is TRBV27; D may be TRBD1 (6 bases). The CDR3 is 13 amino acids. The germline V gene has CDR1 MNHEY and CDR2 SMNVEV (reference sequence). V was cut by 9 bases and J by 5 bases, with 11 bases left in between.